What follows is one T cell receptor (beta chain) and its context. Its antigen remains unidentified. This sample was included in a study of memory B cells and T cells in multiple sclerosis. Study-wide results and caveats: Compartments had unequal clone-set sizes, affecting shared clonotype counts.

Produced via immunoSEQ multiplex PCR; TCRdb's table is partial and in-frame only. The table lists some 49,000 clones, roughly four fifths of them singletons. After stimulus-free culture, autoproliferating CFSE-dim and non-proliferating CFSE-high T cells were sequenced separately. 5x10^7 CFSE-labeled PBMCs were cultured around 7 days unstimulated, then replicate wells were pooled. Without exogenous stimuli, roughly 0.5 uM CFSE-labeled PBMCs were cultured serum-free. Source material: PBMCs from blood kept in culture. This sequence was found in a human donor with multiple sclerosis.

The CDR3 reads CASSSRGAREETQYF. CDR3 sequence (DNA): TGTGCCAGCAGTTCTAGGGGGGCGCGGGAGGAGACCCAGTACTTC. The chain has TRBV27 and TRBJ2-5; TRBD2 is a possible D gene (7 bases). Germline CDR1 is MNHEY and CDR2 is SMNVEV (reference sequence). Between the trimmed V and J ends, which lost 4 bases and 5 bases, there was a span of 17 bases. The CDR3 sequence is 15 residues long.